This T cell receptor (beta chain) appears in the sequencing data of a study of T cell repertoires in cytomegalovirus infection. Study information: CMV infection together with matching HLA type was indicated by public TCR beta signatures. General study findings and limits: Dominating the ex vivo response were TCR beta clonotypes that were CMV-specific and HLA-C-restricted.

The CDR3 runs to 14 residues. Trimming removed 6 bases from V and 0 bases from J, with 12 bases in between. Germline CDR1 and CDR2: MRHNA and SNTAGT. This clonotype was detected only a few times. The target antigen is unknown. One entry per CDR3 protein results from TCRdb running MiXCR on the reads. The sample has around 190,000 distinct CDR3 sequences; around an eighth are singletons. This TCR derives from a human donor in good health (CMV status not recorded). Some clones in this sample may be carry-over from other donors' samples. This rearrangement joins TRBV6-4 to TRBJ2-7, with a weak D call TRBD1 (5 bases). The sample taken for sequencing was PBMCs. The CDR3 sequence: CASSKGANSYEQYF. CDR3 DNA: TGTGCCAGCAGCAAAGGGGCGAACTCCTACGAGCAGTACTTC.